Presented here are 30 T cell receptor beta chains from one specimen sequenced in a study of technical replicates of blood from a few donors. TCRdb keeps only in-frame clones here, not all; method: immunoSEQ multiplex PCR. The table has about 67,000 clones, roughly 98% seen once. The sequenced sample was T cells isolated from PBMCs. Source of these receptors: a human donor in good health.

The chain carries TRBV19 and TRBJ2-7; D is possibly TRBD1 (6 bases). The CDR3 has 15 amino acids. Trimming took off 1 base at V and 3 bases at J, with 13 bases between the two ends. Looked up from germline, CDR1 is LNHDA and CDR2 is SQIVND (reference sequence). The chain's CDR3 is CASSIGDTTYYEQYF. The CDR3, as DNA: TGTGCCAGTAGTATAGGGGACACGACTTACTACGAGCAGTACTTC.

J is TRBJ2-7 and V is TRBV28; D is uncertain. V was clipped by 2 bases and J by 6 bases, with 8 bases between them. Germline V CDR1 and CDR2: MDHEN, SYDVKM. The CDR3 is made up of 12 amino acids. The CDR3 here is CASSLVLPEQYF. The DNA of the CDR3 is TGTGCCAGCAGTTTAGTACTCCCCGAGCAGTACTTC. The whole variable domain, remainder taken from reference TRBV28 and TRBJ2-7, is DVKVTQSSRYLVKRTGEKVFLECVQDMDHENMFWYRQDPGLGLRLIYFSYDVKMKEKGDIPEGYSVSREKKERFSLILESASTNQTSMYLCASSLVLPEQYFGPGTRLTVT.

The chain links TRBV4-1 to TRBJ1-6; TRBD1 aligns across 7 bases. There are 18 residues in the CDR3. The V gene end was trimmed by 1 base and the J gene end by 10 bases; junction bases not matched to a gene: 16. CDR1 is MGHRA and CDR2 is YSYEKL in the germline V gene. As DNA, the CDR3 is TGCGCCAGCAGCCAAGGGAGACAGGGATGGCCCCAGGGGTCACCCCTCCACTTT. Protein product: CASSQGRQGWPQGSPLHF.

The rearrangement uses TRBV9 and TRBJ1-5; 10 nucleotides line up with TRBD1. The CDR3 has 16 residues. Unmatched junction bases numbered 5, after V lost 3 bases and J lost 2 bases. The germline V gene encodes CDR1 SGDLS and CDR2 YYNGEE. The CDR3 is CASSGGTGAGNQPQHF. The CDR3 nucleotides are TGTGCCAGCAGCGGAGGGACAGGGGCGGGCAATCAGCCCCAGCATTTT.

The chain is built from TRBV6-5 and TRBJ2-2, with TRBD1 matching 8 bases. The V segment lost 6 bases and the J segment 5 bases; nucleotides outside the gene matches: 5. This CDR3 is 14 amino acids long. CDR1 is MNHEY, CDR2 SVGAGI, per germline. DNA of the CDR3: TGTGCCAGCAGCGACAGGGGAGGAACCGGGGAGCTGTTTTTT. Protein sequence: CASSDRGGTGELFF.

V is TRBV6-6 and J is TRBJ1-5, with 7 bases aligning to TRBD1. J gave up 5 bases and V 2 bases, and 3 bases lay outside the gene matches. From germline, CDR1 is MNHNY and CDR2 SVGAGI (reference sequence). There are 14 residues in the CDR3. Written as DNA, the CDR3 is TGTGCCAGCAGTTACAACAGGGGAGATCAGCCCCAGCATTTT. It codes for CASSYNRGDQPQHF.

The chain has TRBV5-1 and TRBJ2-2; tentatively, D is TRBD2 (5 bases). Germline V lookup: CDR1 SGHRS, CDR2 YFSETQ. The CDR3 spans 15 residues. V was clipped by 2 bases and J by 0 bases, with 8 bases between them. CDR3 bases: TGCGCCAGCAGCTTAGAGGACTCGAACACCGGGGAGCTGTTTTTT. Its protein is CASSLEDSNTGELFF.

V gene TRBV7-2 combines with J gene TRBJ2-1; weak D call: TRBD2 (7 bases). The CDR3 length is 16 residues. Trimming removed 5 bases from V and 0 bases from J, with 14 bases in between. Per germline, CDR1 SGHTA and CDR2 FQGNSA. The CDR3 reads CASSRRGGYSYNEQFF. DNA for the CDR3: TGTGCCAGCAGCCGGCGCGGGGGCTACTCCTACAATGAGCAGTTCTTC.

The rearrangement links TRBV11-2 to TRBJ1-2, with D unclear. Germline V gene lookup returns CDR1 SGHAT and CDR2 FQNNGV. CDR3 length: 13 amino acids. Deletions cut 5 bases from V and 8 bases from J, with 15 bases between. For the CDR3, the DNA is TGTGCCAGCAGCCTCCCCGGGGTTCGCGGCTACACCTTC. It is translated as CASSLPGVRGYTF.

J is TRBJ1-2 and V is TRBV4-2, with 7 bases matching TRBD1. J gave up 1 base and V 3 bases, and 8 bases lay outside the gene matches. The CDR3 length is 16 residues. Germline CDR1 is LGHNA and CDR2 is YNFKEQ. CDR3 residues: CASSQTGPTYNYGYTF. As DNA, the CDR3 is TGTGCCAGCAGCCAGACAGGGCCTACCTATAACTATGGCTACACCTTC.

CDR3 nucleotide sequence: TGTGCCAGCAGTCCCCTCGGAGGGCCGGGGGAGACCCAGTACTTC. It translates to CASSPLGGPGETQYF. The chain employs TRBV27 and TRBJ2-5, with D possibly matching TRBD2 (6 bases). This CDR3 has 15 residues. Trimming left V 5 bases short and J 5 bases short, with 18 bases between. CDR1 MNHEY and CDR2 SMNVEV come from the germline V gene (reference sequence).

This chain links TRBV7-9 with TRBJ2-7, with D unresolved. Germline CDR1 SEHNR, CDR2 FQNEAQ (reference sequence). V was cut by 6 bases and J by 3 bases, with 15 bases left in between. The CDR3 is 14 residues long. CDR3 amino acids: CASSTTGLGYEQYF. DNA for the CDR3: TGTGCCAGCAGTACAACGGGTTTAGGCTACGAGCAGTACTTC.

V is TRBV28 and J is TRBJ1-6; 7 bases agree with TRBD1. The length of the CDR3 is 15 residues. The trim removed 3 bases at V and 10 bases at J, leaving 9 bases unmatched. Germline CDR1 reads MDHEN; CDR2 reads SYDVKM. CDR3 in amino acids: CASSFGTARHSPLHF. The CDR3, as DNA: TGTGCCAGCAGTTTCGGGACAGCAAGGCACTCACCCCTCCACTTT.

This chain links TRBV7-2 with TRBJ2-5; TRBD1 matches 10 bases. Germline V gene sequence: CDR1 SGHTA, CDR2 FQGNSA. The CDR3 loop spans 16 amino acids. V gave up 3 bases and J gave up 5 bases; unmatched junction bases: 9. Written as DNA, the CDR3 is TGTGCCAGCAGCTTTACACGACAGGGGGCGTCGGAGACCCAGTACTTC. Its protein product is CASSFTRQGASETQYF.

The rearrangement joins TRBV19 to TRBJ1-1, with TRBD1 matching 7 bases. CDR1 is LNHDA and CDR2 is SQIVND in the germline V gene (reference sequence). The CDR3 spans 15 residues. Germline trimming cut 3 bases from V and 1 base from J; bases unmatched to any gene: 5. Here the CDR3 reads CASSIRGRGNTEAFF. CDR3 DNA sequence: TGTGCCAGTAGTATTAGGGGGCGGGGGAACACTGAAGCTTTCTTT.

This clone was seen once. The rearrangement uses TRBV6-1 and TRBJ2-2; D not resolved. Trimming left V 7 bases short and J 5 bases short, with 8 bases between. CDR1 is MNHNS and CDR2 is SASEGT in the germline V gene. This CDR3 is 12 amino acids long. The CDR3 DNA sequence: TGTGCCAGCATTGCGTTGACCGGGGAGCTGTTTTTT. This sequence encodes CASIALTGELFF.

The V call is TRBV29-1, the J call TRBJ1-2; 8 nucleotides line up with TRBD1. The CDR3 length is 12 residues. Germline CDR1 is SQVTM and CDR2 is ANQGSEA. Trimming at V came to 7 bases and at J to 8 bases, leaving 9 bases not matched to a gene. CDR3 DNA: TGCAGCGAAGGGACAGGAGGTTTGGGCTACACCTTC. It codes for CSEGTGGLGYTF.

The gene calls are TRBV7-9 and TRBJ1-4; 8 bases align to TRBD1. The trim removed 11 bases at V and 1 base at J, leaving 12 bases unmatched. Germline V gene sequence: CDR1 SEHNR, CDR2 FQNEAQ (reference sequence). This CDR3 has 16 amino acids. As DNA, the CDR3 is TGTGCCTCCTCCGGACAGGGACGAGGAACTAATGAAAAACTGTTTTTT. Translation: CASSGQGRGTNEKLFF.

This rearrangement joins TRBV27 to TRBJ1-1, with 11 positions matching TRBD1. Per the germline V gene, CDR1 is MNHEY and CDR2 is SMNVEV (reference sequence). The CDR3 is 15 amino acids. Trimming at V came to 9 bases and at J to 5 bases, leaving 11 bases not matched to a gene. The CDR3: CARNCPGTGGTEAFF. DNA for the CDR3: TGTGCCAGGAACTGCCCCGGGACAGGGGGTACTGAAGCTTTCTTT.

This clone was seen once. The chain combines TRBV6-6 with TRBJ2-4, with D possibly being TRBD1 (6 bases). CDR1 and CDR2 from the germline V gene are MNHNY and SVGAGI (reference sequence). This CDR3 region has 15 residues. V was pared by 2 bases and J by 2 bases, with 10 bases between. CDR3 DNA: TGTGCCAGCAGTTACCCTACAGGGACCAAAAACATTCAGTACTTC. Its protein is CASSYPTGTKNIQYF.

The chain combines TRBV7-6 with TRBJ2-5, with TRBD2 matching 8 bases. In germline, CDR1 is SGHVS, CDR2 FNYEAQ. The CDR3 consists of 18 residues. The J segment lost 5 bases and the V segment lost 6 bases, leaving 20 bases of the junction unmatched. The CDR3 DNA sequence: TGTGCCAGCAGTCCCCCGAGGGTGTCGGGAGGGCCTGGGGAGACCCAGTACTTC. It translates to CASSPPRVSGGPGETQYF.

This clone was observed once. The V and J genes are TRBV28 and TRBJ2-1, with D hard to call. The CDR3 is 14 residues long. Per germline, CDR1 MDHEN and CDR2 SYDVKM. V dropped 1 base and J dropped 7 bases, with 11 bases sitting between them. The CDR3 spells CASSLSNRANEQFF. DNA of the CDR3: TGTGCCAGCAGTTTATCTAACCGCGCTAATGAGCAGTTCTTC.

The V gene is TRBV27, the J gene TRBJ1-2; D is undetermined. Germline CDR1 reads MNHEY; CDR2 reads SMNVEV (reference sequence). V was trimmed by 4 bases and J by 8 bases, leaving 11 bases between them. This CDR3 region has 12 residues. The CDR3 sequence is CASSSGLEGYTF. CDR3 coding DNA: TGTGCCAGCAGTTCTGGACTGGAGGGCTACACCTTC.

This chain connects TRBV6-1 to TRBJ2-5, with a weak D call TRBD1 (5 bases). CDR1 MNHNS and CDR2 SASEGT come from the germline V gene. The CDR3 is made up of 13 amino acids. The V end was cut by 3 bases, the J end by 5 bases, with 10 bases between. CDR3 coding DNA: TGTGCCAGCAGTGAGCAGGGTGAGGAGACCCAGTACTTC. Translated: CASSEQGEETQYF.

CDR3 nucleotide sequence: TGTGCCAGCAGTGCCGGACTGACCCGGACGGAAGGCTACACCTTC. Its translation is CASSAGLTRTEGYTF. The V gene is TRBV2, the J gene TRBJ1-2; no definite D call. This CDR3 comprises 15 residues. Trimming cost V 4 bases and J 8 bases, with 20 bases left between them. Germline assignment: CDR1 SNHLY and CDR2 FYNNEI.

The chain uses TRBV30 and TRBJ2-2; possible D gene TRBD1, 6 bases. This CDR3 region has 14 residues. CDR1 is GTSNPN and CDR2 is SVGIG in the germline V gene (reference sequence). Trimming removed 4 bases from V and 4 bases from J, with 13 bases in between. The CDR3 is CAWNAGDITGELFF. The DNA of the CDR3 is TGTGCCTGGAACGCAGGGGACATCACCGGGGAGCTGTTTTTT.

The chain has TRBV19 and TRBJ2-3; weak D call: TRBD1 (5 bases). Germline CDR1 reads LNHDA; CDR2 reads SQIVND (reference sequence). This CDR3 is built from 17 residues. V dropped 9 bases and J dropped 7 bases, with 29 bases sitting between them. The CDR3 DNA is TGTGCCAGCCTGTCGACCCAACAGGTCCCTGAAATATATACGCAGTATTTT. Amino acid sequence: CASLSTQQVPEIYTQYF.

V is TRBV6-6 and J is TRBJ1-4; no clear D. CDR1 is MNHNY and CDR2 is SVGAGI in the germline V gene (reference sequence). V shed 2 bases and J shed 3 bases, with 13 bases lying between them. This CDR3 region has 16 residues. Here the CDR3 reads CASSYGWQASNEKLFF. CDR3 coding DNA: TGTGCCAGCAGTTACGGGTGGCAGGCCTCTAATGAAAAACTGTTTTTT.

The chain has TRBV14 and TRBJ2-7; no clear D. The CDR3 has 14 amino acids. The germline V and J ends were trimmed by 4 bases and 10 bases, with 20 bases remaining between them. Germline V gene sequence: CDR1 SGHDN, CDR2 FVKESK. CDR3 sequence: CASSPTIPAERQYF. The CDR3 DNA is TGTGCCAGCAGCCCTACTATCCCCGCTGAACGACAGTACTTC.

The chain joins TRBV4-1 to TRBJ2-1, with a weak D call TRBD1 (7 bases). V lost 4 bases and J 4 bases, leaving 14 bases between the germline ends. CDR1 and CDR2 from the germline V gene are MGHRA and YSYEKL. CDR3 size: 15 residues. CDR3 sequence: CASSLGGGPYNEQFF. The CDR3 nucleotides are TGCGCCAGCAGCCTCGGAGGGGGCCCTTACAATGAGCAGTTCTTC.